A single TCR beta chain is shown here with its context. Its antigen is not yet known. No much larger clonotype is one base removed from it; base qualities were not supplied. Patients with a history of autoimmune disease or receiving systemic immunosuppression were excluded from the trial. In every dose cohort, peripheral blood was drawn for TCR sequencing at baseline, cycle 4 day 1, and cycle 7 day 1. Samples came from an open-label, multicenter, first-in-human phase I dose-escalation trial of ivuxolimab. The trial enrolled adults with locally advanced or metastatic head and neck squamous cell, hepatocellular, melanoma or renal cell carcinoma. Before TCR sequencing, CD4+ T cells and CD8+ T cells from peripheral blood were sorted into separate populations. The sample belongs to a study of OX40 agonist ivuxolimab in advanced cancers. For the study in its entirety: Ivuxolimab was a fully human IgG2 agonistic monoclonal antibody targeting the costimulatory receptor OX40 (CD134). Partial responses occurred in three dose-escalation patients: two with cutaneous melanoma and one with hepatocellular carcinoma. Patients were allowed to have had prior anti-PD-1, anti-PD-L1 or anti-CTLA-4 therapy, and around 37% of the dose-escalation patients had previously received checkpoint inhibitors. In the dose-escalation cohort, approximately 82% of patients were male, and the mean age was approximately 60 years with a range of roughly 20 to 85. The point of sequencing TCRbeta in the periphery was to test whether ivuxolimab changed TCR sequence diversity and drove clonal T-cell expansion. Of the 50 to 55 dose-escalation patients, hepatocellular carcinoma was present in about 20, melanoma in approximately 15, renal cell carcinoma in 9 and head and neck cancer in 9. The monotherapy dose-escalation portion (N of about 50 patients) of the phase I ivuxolimab trial is reported in the paper. Intravenous ivuxolimab was administered to patients every 2 weeks at six dose levels: 0.01, 0.1, 0.3, 1.5, 3 and 10 mg/kg. Points the paper makes about the study in general: In the 0.1-3.0 mg/kg groups, partial responders were among the patients with the lowest normalized peripheral clonal expansion, particularly in CD8+ T cells. On average, CD8+ T cells showed more expanded clones than CD4+ T cells after ivuxolimab. Low levels of normalized T-cell clonal expansion were also seen in some patients who did not respond. At doses of 0.1 to 3.0 mg/kg, clonal expansion of both CD4+ and CD8+ T cells in blood was seen between baseline and week 6. Antigen specificity was not determined for the clonally expanded peripheral T cells.

The CDR3 measures 14 amino acids from cysteine to phenylalanine. CDR3 DNA is the only sequence kept; it has 42 bases, read in frame from the first base. The CDR1 and CDR2 encoded by the germline V gene are SGHVS and FQNEAQ. Compared with germline, V lacks 2 bases and J lacks 6 bases; bases without a gene match: 4. For sequencing of the TCRbeta CDR3 region, genomic DNA was extracted from the sorted cells. TCRbeta CDR3 regions were sequenced using the immunoSEQ Assay. Sourced from immuneACCESS, this table was stored by TCRdb with only in-frame sequences that have V and J called. A share of the clones is absent; for the studies checked, an unresolved V gene accounts for under half, and the remainder has no known explanation. The sample table shows 61,000 or so clones, and less than 90% are seen once. The biggest ten clones account for approximately 3.5% of the sample.

The clonotype was recovered from an adult with an advanced solid tumor such as melanoma, head and neck, liver or kidney cancer. Recombination linked TRBV7-8 to TRBJ1-2, with 9 middle bases fitting TRBD1. Sample: CD4+ or CD8+ T cells sorted from blood, taken in a trial of the OX40 agonist ivuxolimab. The nucleotide sequence is TGTGCCAGCAGCTTAACAGGGGGCGCCGATGGCTACACCTTC. Its coded protein is CASSLTGGADGYTF. Beyond the CDR3, the reference TRBV7-8 and TRBJ1-2 genes provide the residues; the full variable domain reads: GAGVSQSPRYKVAKRGQDVALRCDPISGHVSLFWYQQALGQGPEFLTYFQNEAQLDKSGLPSDRFFAERPEGSVSTLKIQRTQQEDSAVYLCASSLTGGADGYTFGSGTRLTVV.